This T cell receptor beta chain is from a study of Graves' ophthalmopathy and Graves' hyperthyroidism. Study in general: Peripheral blood samples were taken at initial diagnosis, before any treatment.

This clonotype was detected many times. TCR beta CDR3 regions were amplified from RNA transcripts. HTBI primers were employed in first-round RT-PCR, then a second-round multiplex PCR followed. TCRdb re-called the multiplex PCR reads through MiXCR, storing one row per CDR3 protein. The sample carries 150,000 to 200,000 distinct CDR3 sequences, around 40% recorded once. The CDR3 extends over 16 amino acids. V was pared by 0 bases and J by 2 bases, with 6 bases of the junction left unmatched. Germline CDR1 reads MNHEY; CDR2 reads SVGEGT. Other autoimmune diseases, uncontrolled infections, pregnancy or lactation excluded patients from enrollment.

This TCR was recovered from a man aged 25 to 45 with Graves' ophthalmopathy. Sequencing input: peripheral blood. The chain is built from TRBV6-2 or TRBV6-3 and TRBJ2-7; 8 bases line up with TRBD2. Written as DNA, the CDR3 is TGTGCCAGCAGTTACTCCGCGACGGGGGGGCCCTACGAGCAGTACTTC. The encoded protein is CASSYSATGGPYEQYF.